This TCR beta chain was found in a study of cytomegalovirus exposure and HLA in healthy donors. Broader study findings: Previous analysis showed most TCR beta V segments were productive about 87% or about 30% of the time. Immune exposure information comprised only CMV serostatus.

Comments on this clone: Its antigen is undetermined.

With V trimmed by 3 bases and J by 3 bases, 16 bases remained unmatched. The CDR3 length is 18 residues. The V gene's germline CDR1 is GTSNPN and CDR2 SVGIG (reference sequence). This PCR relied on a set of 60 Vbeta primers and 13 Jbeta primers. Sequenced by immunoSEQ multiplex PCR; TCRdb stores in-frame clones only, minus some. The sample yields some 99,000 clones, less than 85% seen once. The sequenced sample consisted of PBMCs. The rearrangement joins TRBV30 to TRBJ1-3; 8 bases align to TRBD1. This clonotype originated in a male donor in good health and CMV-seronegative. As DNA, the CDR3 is TGTGCCTGGAGCTCGATAACAGGGGGGGATATAAGTGGAAACACCATATATTTT. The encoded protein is CAWSSITGGDISGNTIYF.